This T cell receptor beta chain was captured by sequencing in a study of blood T cell repertoires in COVID-19. Study background: Collection of acute and convalescent COVID-19 samples took place in the United States, Italy and Spain. Sample material is recorded as cDNA or gDNA derived from T cells, B-cell-depleted T cells, or PBMCs.

The germline gives CDR1 MDHEN, CDR2 SYDVKM. Trimming pared 8 bases from V and 1 base from J, leaving 21 bases between. The CDR3 totals 18 residues. Study processing details: Amplification of reference gene primers was used by the study to estimate nucleated cell counts. Assay used: immunoSEQ multiplex PCR; TCRdb lists only in-frame clones, some missing. That table is the source of V, J and clone size, and D and trimming were worked out from the DNA. This table has tens of thousands of clones, roughly 88% appearing once. The sequence derives from a man aged 50 to 59 with active COVID-19. The chain employs TRBV28 and TRBJ2-6; D perhaps matches TRBD2 (5 bases). The sample was peripheral blood. The CDR3 protein is CASSLQRAALSGANVLTF. In DNA, the CDR3 is TGTGCCAGCTCCCTACAGAGGGCAGCCCTTTCTGGGGCCAACGTCCTGACTTTC.